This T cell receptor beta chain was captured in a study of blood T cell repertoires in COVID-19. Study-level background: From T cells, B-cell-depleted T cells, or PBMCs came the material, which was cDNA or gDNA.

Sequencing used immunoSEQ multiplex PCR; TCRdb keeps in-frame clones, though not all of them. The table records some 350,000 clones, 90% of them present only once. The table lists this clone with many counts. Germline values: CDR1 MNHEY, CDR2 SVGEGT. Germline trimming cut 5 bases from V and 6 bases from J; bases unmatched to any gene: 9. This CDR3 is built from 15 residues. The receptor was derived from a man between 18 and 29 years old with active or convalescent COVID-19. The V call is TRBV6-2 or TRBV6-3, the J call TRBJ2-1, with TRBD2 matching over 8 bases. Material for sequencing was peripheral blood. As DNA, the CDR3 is TGTGCCAGCAGTGGGGGACTAGAGAGTGTCAATGAGCAGTTCTTC. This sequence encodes CASSGGLESVNEQFF.